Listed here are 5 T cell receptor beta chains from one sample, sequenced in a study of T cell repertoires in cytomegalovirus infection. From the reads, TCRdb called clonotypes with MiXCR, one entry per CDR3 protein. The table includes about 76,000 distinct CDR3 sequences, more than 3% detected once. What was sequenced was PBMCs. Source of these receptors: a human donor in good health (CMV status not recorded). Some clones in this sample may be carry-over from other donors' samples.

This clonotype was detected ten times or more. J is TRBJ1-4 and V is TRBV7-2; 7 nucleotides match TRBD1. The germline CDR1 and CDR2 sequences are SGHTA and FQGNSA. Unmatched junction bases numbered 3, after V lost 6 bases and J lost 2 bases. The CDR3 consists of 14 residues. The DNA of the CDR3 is TGTGCCAGCAGTAAACAGGGGACTAATGAAAAACTGTTTTTT. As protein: CASSKQGTNEKLFF.

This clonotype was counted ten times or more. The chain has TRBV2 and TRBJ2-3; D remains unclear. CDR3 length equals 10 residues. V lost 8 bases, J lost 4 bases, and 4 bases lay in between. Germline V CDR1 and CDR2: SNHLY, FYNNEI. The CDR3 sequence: CASLADTQYF. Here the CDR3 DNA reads TGTGCCAGCCTTGCAGATACGCAGTATTTT.

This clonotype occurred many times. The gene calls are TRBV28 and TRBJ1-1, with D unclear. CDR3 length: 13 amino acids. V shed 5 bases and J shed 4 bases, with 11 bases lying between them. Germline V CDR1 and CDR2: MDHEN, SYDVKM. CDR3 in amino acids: CASSRYLGTEAFF. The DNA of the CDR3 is TGTGCCAGCAGTCGGTATCTGGGCACTGAAGCTTTCTTT.

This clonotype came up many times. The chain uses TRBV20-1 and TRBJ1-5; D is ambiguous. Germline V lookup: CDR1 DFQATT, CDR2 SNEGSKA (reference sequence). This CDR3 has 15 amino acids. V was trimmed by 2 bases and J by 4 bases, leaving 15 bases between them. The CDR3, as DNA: TGCAGTGCTAGAATGCCAAGGACCCTTAATCAGCCCCAGCATTTT. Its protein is CSARMPRTLNQPQHF.

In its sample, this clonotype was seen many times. CDR3 in amino acids: CASSRQGGTEAFF. CDR3 in DNA: TGTGCCAGCAGTCGACAGGGTGGCACTGAAGCTTTCTTT. This chain joins TRBV7-9 and TRBJ1-1; TRBD1 matches at 7 bases. J was trimmed by 4 bases and V by 6 bases; bases with no gene match: 5. The CDR3 contains 13 residues. Per the germline V gene, CDR1 is SEHNR and CDR2 is FQNEAQ (reference sequence).